The following is a TCR beta chain sequence with its context. The sample originates from a study of OX40 agonist ivuxolimab in advanced cancers. Across the whole study: Ivuxolimab is an agonistic anti-OX40 (CD134) antibody, and patients were treated with it. Three patients responded partially, comprising one with hepatocellular carcinoma and two with cutaneous melanoma.

Here immunoSEQ multiplex PCR was the method, and the copy in TCRdb shows in-frame clones only, minus some. The sample lists around 62,000 clones, around 87% occurring once. The sequences come from CD4+ or CD8+ T cells sorted from blood, collected in a trial of the OX40 agonist ivuxolimab. The receptor was isolated from an adult with an advanced solid tumor such as melanoma, head and neck, liver or kidney cancer.

The CDR3 sequence: CALVGGPNTEAFF. The CDR3 nucleotides are TGTGCACTCGTTGGGGGCCCGAACACTGAAGCTTTCTTT. The chain couples TRBV2 to TRBJ1-1, with D possibly matching TRBD1 (6 bases). Germline values: CDR1 SNHLY, CDR2 FYNNEI. The CDR3 has 13 amino acids.